The sequence of this T cell receptor beta chain was determined in a study of T cell repertoires in cytomegalovirus infection. Trimming removed 3 bases at V and 2 bases at J, with 16 bases between. The CDR3 totals 16 residues. From germline, CDR1 is SGHAT and CDR2 FQNNGV. TCRdb called the reads again in MiXCR, with one record for every CDR3 protein. The repertoire holds 900,000 to 950,000 distinct CDR3 sequences, with around 30% as singletons. This clonotype showed up just a few times. Its matching antigen is unknown. The material sequenced was cultured CD8+ T cells from PBMCs, taken from culture after CMV antigen stimulation. The chain carries TRBV11-2 and TRBJ1-2; TRBD1 might be the D (5 bases). The sequence derives from a human donor in good health (CMV status not recorded). Some clones in this sample may be carry-over from other donors' samples. This CDR3 reads CASSFVEGLGNYGYTF. The DNA of the CDR3 is TGTGCCAGCAGCTTTGTCGAGGGGCTTGGCAACTATGGCTACACCTTC.